This T cell receptor (beta chain) is from a study of regulatory T cells in long-lasting Graves disease. Indicated time point: newly diagnosed GD, antithyroid drugs for less than 3 months. RNA extracted from PBMCs served as the sequencing template. This clonotype was counted at least ten times. As yet, its antigen is unknown. To make TCR beta libraries, researchers used iRepertoire HTBI primers and Arm-PCR of CDR3 regions. TCRdb reprocessed the multiplex PCR reads with MiXCR, giving one entry per CDR3 protein. In the table there are 300,000 to 400,000 distinct CDR3 sequences, 16% of which are singletons. Regarding the study as a whole: Among samples with persistent disease, TRBV28, TRBJ1-2 and TRBJ2-5 were favored.

Trimming pared 6 bases from V and 1 base from J, leaving 10 bases between. Germline-derived CDR1 and CDR2 are MDHEN and SYDVKM. The CDR3 covers 14 residues. These data were likewise used in another study, on T cells in Graves' hyperthyroidism and ophthalmopathy.

The specimen was peripheral blood mononuclear cells (PBMCs), collected at new diagnosis, from a patient treated with antithyroid drugs. This clonotype was obtained from a man aged 40-49 years with Graves disease. The chain links TRBV28 to TRBJ1-5, with a tentative D call TRBD1 (6 bases). CDR3 region: CASRAGGSNQPQHF. The CDR3, as DNA: TGTGCCAGCAGGGCCGGGGGCAGCAATCAGCCCCAGCATTTT. Supplemented by reference TRBV28 and TRBJ1-5, the full variable domain reads DVKVTQSSRYLVKRTGEKVFLECVQDMDHENMFWYRQDPGLGLRLIYFSYDVKMKEKGDIPEGYSVSREKKERFSLILESASTNQTSMYLCASRAGGSNQPQHFGDGTRLSIL.